This T cell receptor beta chain was observed in a study of technical replicates of blood from several donors. Clones were sequenced by immunoSEQ multiplex PCR, and TCRdb holds only the in-frame ones, with some missing. The sample has 70,000 to 95,000 clones; approximately 97% are singletons. CDR3 length equals 15 residues. Germline CDR1 SNHLY, CDR2 FYNNEI. The junction had 6 bases not matched to a gene; V was cut back by 4 bases and J by 4 bases. This chain joins TRBV2 and TRBJ2-2, with 7 bases aligning to TRBD2. The sample was T cells isolated from PBMCs. The TCR originated in a human donor in good health. The CDR3 protein is CASSVGRVITGELFF. The CDR3 bases are TGTGCCAGCAGTGTAGGGAGGGTGATCACCGGGGAGCTGTTTTTT.